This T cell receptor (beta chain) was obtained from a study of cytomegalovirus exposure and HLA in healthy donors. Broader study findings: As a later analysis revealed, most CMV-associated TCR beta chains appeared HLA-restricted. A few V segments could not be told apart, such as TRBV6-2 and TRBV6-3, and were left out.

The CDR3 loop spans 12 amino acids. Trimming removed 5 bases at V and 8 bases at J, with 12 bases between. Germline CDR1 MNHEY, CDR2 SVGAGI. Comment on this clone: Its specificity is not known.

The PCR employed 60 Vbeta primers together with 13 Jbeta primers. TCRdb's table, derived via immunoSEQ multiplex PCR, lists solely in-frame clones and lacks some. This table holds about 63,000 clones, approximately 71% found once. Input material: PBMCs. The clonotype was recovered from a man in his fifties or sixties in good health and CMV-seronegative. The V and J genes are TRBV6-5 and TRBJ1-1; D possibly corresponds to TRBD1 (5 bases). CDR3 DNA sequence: TGTGCCAGCAGTGTGGGGCGGCTAGAAGCTTTCTTT. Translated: CASSVGRLEAFF.